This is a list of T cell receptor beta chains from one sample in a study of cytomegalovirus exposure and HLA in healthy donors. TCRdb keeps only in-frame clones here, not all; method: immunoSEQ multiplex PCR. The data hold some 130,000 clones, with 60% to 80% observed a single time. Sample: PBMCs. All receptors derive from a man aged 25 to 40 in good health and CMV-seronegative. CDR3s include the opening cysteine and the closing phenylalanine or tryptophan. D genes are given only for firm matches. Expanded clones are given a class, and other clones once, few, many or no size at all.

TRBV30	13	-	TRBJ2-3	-	CAWSVQGTDTQYF	TGTGCCTGGAGTGTACAGGGCACAGATACGCAGTATTTT
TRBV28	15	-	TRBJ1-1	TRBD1	CASRQPGQGFLGAFF	TGTGCCAGCAGGCAGCCGGGACAGGGGTTTCTGGGAGCTTTCTTT
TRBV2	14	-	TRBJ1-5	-	CASSESREEQPQHF	TGTGCCAGCAGTGAATCCCGGGAAGAACAGCCCCAGCATTTT
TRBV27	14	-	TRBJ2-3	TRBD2	CASSSGGHGDTQYF	TGTGCCAGCAGTAGCGGGGGGCATGGGGATACGCAGTATTTT
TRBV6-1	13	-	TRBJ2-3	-	CASSEYPADTQYF	TGTGCCAGCAGTGAATATCCGGCAGATACGCAGTATTTT
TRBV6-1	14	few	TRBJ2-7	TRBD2	CASSHGGLGYEQYF	TGTGCCAGCAGTCATGGGGGACTAGGGTACGAGCAGTACTTC
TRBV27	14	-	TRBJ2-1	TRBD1	CASSSWDRDNEQFF	TGTGCCAGCAGTTCTTGGGACAGGGACAATGAGCAGTTCTTC
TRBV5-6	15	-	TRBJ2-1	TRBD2	CASSPFTGGGNEQFF	TGTGCCAGCAGCCCTTTTACGGGGGGTGGCAATGAGCAGTTCTTC
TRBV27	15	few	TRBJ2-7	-	CASSFWGGSSYEQYF	TGTGCCAGCAGTTTTTGGGGCGGTAGCTCCTACGAGCAGTACTTC
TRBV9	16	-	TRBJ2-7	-	CASSPTASRSSYEQYF	TGTGCCAGCAGCCCCACGGCTAGCAGGAGCTCCTACGAGCAGTACTTC
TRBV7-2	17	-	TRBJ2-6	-	CASSLRTGWSGANVLTF	TGTGCCAGCAGCTTAAGAACAGGGTGGTCTGGGGCCAACGTCCTGACTTTC
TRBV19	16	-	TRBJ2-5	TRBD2	CASSNLGTSGSETQYF	TGTGCCAGTAGTAACCTAGGGACTAGCGGGAGTGAGACCCAGTACTTC
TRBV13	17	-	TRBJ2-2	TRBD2	CASSPAPSGGDTGELFF	TGTGCCAGCAGCCCGGCGCCTAGCGGGGGAGACACCGGGGAGCTGTTTTTT
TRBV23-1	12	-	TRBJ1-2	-	CASSPEGDGYTF	TGCGCCAGCAGCCCCGAGGGGGATGGCTACACCTTC
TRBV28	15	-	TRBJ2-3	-	CASSTTGASTDTQYF	TGTGCCAGCAGTACGACAGGAGCTAGCACAGATACGCAGTATTTT
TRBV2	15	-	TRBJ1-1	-	CASSEGSRPNTEAFF	TGTGCCAGCAGTGAAGGGAGCAGACCGAACACTGAAGCTTTCTTT
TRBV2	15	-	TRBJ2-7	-	CASSEAGTSVYEQYF	TGTGCCAGCAGTGAGGCCGGGACATCTGTGTACGAGCAGTACTTC
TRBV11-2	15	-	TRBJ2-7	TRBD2	CASRPPGLAGGEQYF	TGTGCCAGCAGACCACCGGGACTAGCGGGGGGCGAGCAGTACTTC
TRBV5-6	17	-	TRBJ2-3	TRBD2	CASSLAALAGNTDTQYF	TGTGCCAGCAGCTTGGCCGCTCTAGCGGGTAACACAGATACGCAGTATTTT
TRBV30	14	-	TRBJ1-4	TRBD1	CAWSEGQGEEKLFF	TGTGCCTGGAGTGAAGGACAGGGCGAGGAAAAACTGTTTTTT
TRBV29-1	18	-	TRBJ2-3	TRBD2	CSTSRTSGRDGSQDTQYF	TGCAGCACTTCAAGGACTAGCGGGAGGGATGGGAGCCAAGATACGCAGTATTTT
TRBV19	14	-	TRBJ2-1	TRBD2	CASRGLAGVNEQFF	TGTGCCAGTAGGGGACTAGCGGGAGTCAATGAGCAGTTCTTC
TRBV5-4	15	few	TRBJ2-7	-	CASSRGTDNSYEQYF	TGTGCCAGCAGCCGCGGGACAGATAACTCCTACGAGCAGTACTTC
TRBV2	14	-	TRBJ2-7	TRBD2	CASRPGTSMGEQYF	TGTGCCAGCAGACCCGGGACTAGCATGGGCGAGCAGTACTTC
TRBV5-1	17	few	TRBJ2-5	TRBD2	CASSPGVASGSQETQYF	TGCGCCAGCAGCCCGGGGGTCGCTAGCGGGAGCCAAGAGACCCAGTACTTC
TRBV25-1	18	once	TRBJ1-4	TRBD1	CASSEFEPGQGFREKLFF	TGTGCCAGCAGTGAATTTGAACCGGGACAGGGATTTCGTGAAAAACTGTTTTTT
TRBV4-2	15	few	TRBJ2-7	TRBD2	CASSQDLAGLYEQYF	TGTGCCAGCAGCCAAGATCTAGCGGGACTCTACGAGCAGTACTTC
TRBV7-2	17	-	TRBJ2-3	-	CASSLDRGLGGSDTQYF	TGTGCCAGCAGTTTGGACAGGGGACTAGGGGGCTCAGATACGCAGTATTTT
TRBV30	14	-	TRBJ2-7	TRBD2	CAWSWASGSYEQYF	TGTGCCTGGAGTTGGGCTAGCGGGAGCTACGAGCAGTACTTC
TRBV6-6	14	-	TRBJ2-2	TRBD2	CASRTGGEVGELFF	TGTGCCAGCAGAACGGGGGGAGAGGTCGGGGAGCTGTTTTTT
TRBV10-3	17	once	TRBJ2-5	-	CAISVEGTRKIGETQYF	TGTGCCATCAGTGTTGAGGGAACTAGGAAGATAGGAGAGACCCAGTACTTC
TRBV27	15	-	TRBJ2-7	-	CATPSLQGVSYEQYF	TGTGCCACCCCGTCACTACAAGGGGTCTCCTACGAGCAGTACTTC
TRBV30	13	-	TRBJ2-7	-	CAWTSSASYEQYF	TGTGCCTGGACCTCTAGCGCATCCTACGAGCAGTACTTC
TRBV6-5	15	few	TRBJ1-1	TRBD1	CASAGQGAPNTEAFF	TGTGCCAGCGCGGGACAGGGGGCCCCGAACACTGAAGCTTTCTTT
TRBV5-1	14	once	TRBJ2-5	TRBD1	CASSSVGQAETQYF	TGCGCCAGCAGCTCGGTCGGACAGGCGGAGACCCAGTACTTC
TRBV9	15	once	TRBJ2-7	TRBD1	CASSVNGQGLGEQYF	TGTGCCAGCAGCGTAAATGGACAGGGGCTGGGCGAGCAGTACTTC
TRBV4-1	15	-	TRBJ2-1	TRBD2	CASSQEGLAGNEQFF	TGCGCCAGCAGCCAAGAGGGACTAGCGGGGAATGAGCAGTTCTTC
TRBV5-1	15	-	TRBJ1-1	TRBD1	CASHRDREGDTEAFF	TGCGCCAGCCACCGGGACAGGGAGGGGGATACTGAAGCTTTCTTT
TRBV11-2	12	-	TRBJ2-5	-	CASSRTEVTQYF	TGTGCCAGCTCCCGGACAGAGGTGACCCAGTACTTC
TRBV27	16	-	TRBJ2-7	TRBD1	CASRQLGTGLVGEQYF	TGTGCCAGCAGACAATTGGGGACAGGGTTAGTTGGCGAGCAGTACTTC
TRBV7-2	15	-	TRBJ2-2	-	CASSPTQGLAGELFF	TGTGCCAGCAGCCCTACTCAGGGGTTGGCCGGGGAGCTGTTTTTT
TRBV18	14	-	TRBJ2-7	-	CASSPQAQGYEQYF	TGTGCCAGCTCACCTCAGGCCCAGGGGTACGAGCAGTACTTC
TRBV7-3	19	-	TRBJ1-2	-	CASSLTSNQKVREERGYTF	TGTGCCAGCAGCTTAACCTCCAATCAAAAGGTCAGGGAGGAACGCGGCTACACCTTC
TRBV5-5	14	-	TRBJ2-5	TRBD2	CASSLLGRGETQYF	TGTGCCAGCAGCTTGCTCGGGAGGGGAGAGACCCAGTACTTC
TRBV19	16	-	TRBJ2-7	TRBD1	CASSIGGTGGSYEQYF	TGTGCCAGTAGTATTGGGGGGACAGGGGGCTCCTACGAGCAGTACTTC
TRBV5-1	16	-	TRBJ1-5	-	CASSLGDSMSNQPQHF	TGCGCCAGCAGCTTGGGAGACAGTATGAGCAATCAGCCCCAGCATTTT
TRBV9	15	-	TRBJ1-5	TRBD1	CASSAFGTDNQPQHF	TGTGCCAGCAGCGCATTTGGGACAGACAATCAGCCCCAGCATTTT
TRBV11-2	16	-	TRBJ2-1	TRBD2	CASSLLRDYPYNEQFF	TGTGCCAGCAGCCTCCTCCGGGACTACCCCTACAATGAGCAGTTCTTC
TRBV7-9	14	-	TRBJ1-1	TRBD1	CASSSSSGGIEAFF	TGTGCCAGCAGCTCTTCATCAGGGGGAATTGAAGCTTTCTTT
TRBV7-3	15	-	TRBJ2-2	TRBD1	CASSSGQGRTGELFF	TGTGCCAGCAGCAGCGGACAGGGGCGAACCGGGGAGCTGTTTTTT
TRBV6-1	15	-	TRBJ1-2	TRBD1	CASSPPGQFSYGYTF	TGTGCCAGCAGCCCTCCGGGACAGTTCTCCTATGGCTACACCTTC
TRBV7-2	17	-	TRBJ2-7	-	CASSLAPSRSPTSEQYF	TGTGCCAGCAGCTTAGCTCCGAGTCGGTCTCCTACCTCCGAGCAGTACTTC